The subject of this entry is one T cell receptor beta chain. These data are taken from a study of blood T cell repertoires in COVID-19. Study overall: Samples representing acute and convalescent COVID-19 were sourced from the United States, Italy and Spain. PBMCs, B-cell-depleted T cells, or T cells provided the cDNA or gDNA that made up the material.

Per the original methods: Nucleated cell number was recorded as an estimate derived from reference gene primer amplification. Measured with immunoSEQ multiplex PCR; TCRdb has only the in-frame clones, and not every one. V and J calls and clone size are given by that table; D and trimming were obtained from the DNA. The table includes about 89,000 clones, approximately 80% detected once. Patients of the Seattle cohort, enrolled during active infection, were followed longitudinally. The material sequenced was peripheral blood. The clonotype comes from a man between 65 and 85 years old with COVID-19, enrolled during active disease.

The CDR3 loop is CASSQDEGKGRTYEQYF. In nucleotides, the CDR3 is TGCGCCAGCAGCCAAGATGAGGGAAAGGGAAGAACCTACGAGCAGTACTTC. V is TRBV4-3 and J is TRBJ2-7; D perhaps matches TRBD2 (5 bases). The CDR3 has 17 residues. Germline assignment: CDR1 LGHNA and CDR2 YSLEER. V was clipped by 0 bases and J by 2 bases, with 17 bases between them.